This T cell receptor (beta chain) was recovered during a study of blood T cell repertoires in COVID-19. Study-level information: PBMCs, B-cell-depleted T cells, or T cells were the source of the cDNA or gDNA that made up the material.

This CDR3 contains 13 residues. The V end was cut by 4 bases, the J end by 5 bases, with 12 bases between. CDR1 and CDR2 (germline): SGDLS, YYNGEE. In this sample, this clone turned up once. Authors' processing steps: Estimation of nucleated cell counts relied on the amplification of reference gene primers. Assay: immunoSEQ multiplex PCR; the TCRdb copy retains only in-frame clones and omits some. The V and J calls and clone size are taken from that table; D and trimming were inferred from the DNA. The sample records roughly 250,000 clones, about 87% being singletons. Sequenced input: peripheral blood. The source is a man aged 60 to 69 who had recovered from COVID-19. The chain joins TRBV9 to TRBJ2-5, with TRBD1 as a possible D gene (5 bases). The CDR3 here is CASSIRVQETQYF. Written as DNA, the CDR3 is TGTGCCAGCAGCATCAGGGTTCAGGAGACCCAGTACTTC.